This T cell receptor (beta chain) was captured in a study of blood T cell repertoires in COVID-19 (dated by TCRdb to 2018 to 2021). Study-wide context: Collaborator samples came from the United States, Italy and Spain and covered acute and convalescent phases of COVID-19. A de-identified subject ID, COVID-19 status, age in years and sex were almost always included in the sample metadata. The prospective study material was composed of cDNA or gDNA derived from T cells, B-cell-depleted T cells, or PBMCs. The samples were drawn from two sources: the first 160 participants of the ongoing ImmuneRACE study, and approximately 1,300 subjects contributed by 6 global collaborators. Where available, HLA class I and class II types were taken from metadata supplied by the sample provider and were not determined by assay-based typing. Deeply sampled blood TCRbeta repertoires from subjects exposed to, actively infected with, or recovered from COVID-19 were included in the dataset. The repertoires were released in a freely available public database intended as a resource for research on the immune response to SARS-CoV-2. Results and caveats for the whole study, not just this receptor: How much clinical and demographic metadata was included differed by source and by participant, and the metadata was provided uncurated.

From the germline V gene, CDR1 is SNHLY and CDR2 is FYNNEI. The CDR3 runs 12 amino acids, cysteine and phenylalanine included. Left in the record is the CDR3 DNA by itself, 36 bases read in frame from the first base. V is shortened by 6 bases, J by 0 bases, and the region joining them spans 6 bases. This clone came up once. It has no known antigen specificity. No per-base quality is available; no much larger clone lies one base away. TCRbeta CDR3 regions were amplified from genomic DNA by means of the immunoSEQ Assay, a bias-controlled multiplex PCR. In the source study's methods: Nucleated cell counts per sample were estimated from amplification of reference gene primers within the assay. Sequence reads were collapsed and filtered to measure the absolute abundance of every unique TCRbeta CDR3 rearrangement. For each sample, productive Simpson clonality was calculated by taking the square root of Simpson's diversity index across productive rearrangements. TCRdb limited this immuneACCESS table to in-frame rearrangements with V and J called. A share of clones is missing; checked studies link under half to unresolved V genes, and the rest is unexplained. From that table come the V and J calls and clone size; the DNA was used to work out D and trimming. A total of 180,000 or so clones appear in this sample, roughly 85% of them only once. The ten most abundant clones make up nearly 8.5% of the sample.

The collaborating institutions used their own protocols to collect whole blood in K2EDTA tubes. For TCRbeta analysis, collaborators shipped samples as frozen whole blood, isolated PBMCs, or DNA extracted from either of those sample types. The clonotype was recovered from a man in his 60s with acute or convalescent COVID-19. The sample consisted of peripheral blood. In this chain, TRBV2 is recombined with TRBJ2-7; TRBD2 is perhaps the D gene, given 5 matching bases. The CDR3 region reads CASREDSYEQYF. The bases are TGTGCCAGCAGGGAGGACTCCTACGAGCAGTACTTC.